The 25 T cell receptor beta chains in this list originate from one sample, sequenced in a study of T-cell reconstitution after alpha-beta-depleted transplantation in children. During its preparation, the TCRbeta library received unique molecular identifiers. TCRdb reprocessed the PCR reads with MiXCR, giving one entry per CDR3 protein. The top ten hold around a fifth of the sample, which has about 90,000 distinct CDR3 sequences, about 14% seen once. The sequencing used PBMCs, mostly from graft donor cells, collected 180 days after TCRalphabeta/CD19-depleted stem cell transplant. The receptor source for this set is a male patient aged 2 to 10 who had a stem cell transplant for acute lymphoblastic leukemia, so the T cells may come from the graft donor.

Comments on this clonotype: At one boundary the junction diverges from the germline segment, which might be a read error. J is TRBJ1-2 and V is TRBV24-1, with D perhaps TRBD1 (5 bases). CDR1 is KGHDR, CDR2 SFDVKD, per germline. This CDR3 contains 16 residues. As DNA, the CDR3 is TGTGCCACCAGCCCTGGAGGAGGCAGGGTGGCTTCGGGCTACGCCTTC. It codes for CATSPGGGRVASGYAF.

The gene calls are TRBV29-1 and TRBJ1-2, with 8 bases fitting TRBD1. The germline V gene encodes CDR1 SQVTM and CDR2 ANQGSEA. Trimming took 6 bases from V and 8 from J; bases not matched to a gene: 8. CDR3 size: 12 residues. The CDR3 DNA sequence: TGCAGCGTAGCGACAGGGGATGGAGGCTACACCTTC. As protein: CSVATGDGGYTF.

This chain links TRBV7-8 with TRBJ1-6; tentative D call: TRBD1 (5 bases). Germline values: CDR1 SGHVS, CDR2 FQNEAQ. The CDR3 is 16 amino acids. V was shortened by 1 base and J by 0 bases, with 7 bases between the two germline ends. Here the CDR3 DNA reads TGTGCCAGCAGCTTAGAGACAGTCTCCTATAATTCACCCCTCCACTTT. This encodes CASSLETVSYNSPLHF.

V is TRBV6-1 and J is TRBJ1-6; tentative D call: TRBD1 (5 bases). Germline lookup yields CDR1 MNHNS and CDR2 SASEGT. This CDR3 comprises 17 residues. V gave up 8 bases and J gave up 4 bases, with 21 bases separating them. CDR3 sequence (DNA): TGTGCCAGCCTAGATGGGGGGTCGACGGCTTATAATTCACCCCTCCACTTT. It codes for CASLDGGSTAYNSPLHF.

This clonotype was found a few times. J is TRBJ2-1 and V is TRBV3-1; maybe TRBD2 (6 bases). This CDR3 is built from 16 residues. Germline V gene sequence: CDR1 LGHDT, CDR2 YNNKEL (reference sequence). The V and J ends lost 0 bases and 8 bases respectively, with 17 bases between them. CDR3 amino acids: CASSQDGPTGVHEQFF. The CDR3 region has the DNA TGTGCCAGCAGCCAAGACGGCCCCACGGGGGTACATGAGCAGTTCTTC.

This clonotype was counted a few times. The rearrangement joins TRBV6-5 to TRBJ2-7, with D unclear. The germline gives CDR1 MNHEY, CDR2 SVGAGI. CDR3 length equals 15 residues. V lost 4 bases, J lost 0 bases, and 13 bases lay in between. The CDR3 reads CASSSMVSSSYEQYF. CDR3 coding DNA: TGTGCCAGCAGTTCCATGGTCTCTAGCTCCTACGAGCAGTACTTC.

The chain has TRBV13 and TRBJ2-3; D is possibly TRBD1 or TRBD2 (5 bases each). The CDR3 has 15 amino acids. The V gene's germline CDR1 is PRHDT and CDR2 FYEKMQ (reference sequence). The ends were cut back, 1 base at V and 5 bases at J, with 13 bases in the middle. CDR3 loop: CASSLEVGGGDTQYF. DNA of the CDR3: TGTGCCAGCAGCTTAGAAGTCGGTGGGGGAGATACGCAGTATTTT.

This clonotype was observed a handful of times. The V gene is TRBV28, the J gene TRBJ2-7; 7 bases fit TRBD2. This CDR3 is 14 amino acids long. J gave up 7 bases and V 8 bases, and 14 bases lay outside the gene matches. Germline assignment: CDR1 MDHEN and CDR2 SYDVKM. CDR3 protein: CASLPWGGTNEQYF. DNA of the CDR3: TGTGCCAGCCTACCCTGGGGGGGGACGAATGAGCAGTACTTC. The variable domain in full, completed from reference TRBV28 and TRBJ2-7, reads DVKVTQSSRYLVKRTGEKVFLECVQDMDHENMFWYRQDPGLGLRLIYFSYDVKMKEKGDIPEGYSVSREKKERFSLILESASTNQTSMYLCASLPWGGTNEQYFGPGTRLTVT.

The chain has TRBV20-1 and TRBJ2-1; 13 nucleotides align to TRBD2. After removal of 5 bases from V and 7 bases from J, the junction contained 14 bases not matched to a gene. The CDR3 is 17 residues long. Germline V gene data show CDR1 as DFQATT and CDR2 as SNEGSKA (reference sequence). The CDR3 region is CSAWASGLAGAGNEQFF. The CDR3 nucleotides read TGCAGTGCTTGGGCGTCCGGACTAGCGGGGGCGGGGAATGAGCAGTTCTTC.

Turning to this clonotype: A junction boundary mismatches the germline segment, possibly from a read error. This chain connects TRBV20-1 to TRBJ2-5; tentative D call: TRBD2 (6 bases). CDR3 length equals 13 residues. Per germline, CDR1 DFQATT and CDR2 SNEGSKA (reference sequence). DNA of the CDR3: TGCAGTGCCAGAGGGAGGCTACAAGAGACCCAGTACTTC. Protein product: CSARGRLQETQYF.

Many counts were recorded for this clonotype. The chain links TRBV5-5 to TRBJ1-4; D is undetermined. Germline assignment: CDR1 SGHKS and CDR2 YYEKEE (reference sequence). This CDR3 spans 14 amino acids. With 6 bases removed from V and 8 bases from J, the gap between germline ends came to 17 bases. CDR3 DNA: TGTGCCAGCACATTATCGACCTCGGACGAAAAACTGTTTTTT. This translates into CASTLSTSDEKLFF.

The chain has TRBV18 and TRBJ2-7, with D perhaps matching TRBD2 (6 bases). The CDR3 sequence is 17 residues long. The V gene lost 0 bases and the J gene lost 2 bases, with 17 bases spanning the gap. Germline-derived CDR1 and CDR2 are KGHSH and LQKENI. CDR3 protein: CASSPPGGGINPYEQYF. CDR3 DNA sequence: TGTGCCAGCTCACCACCGGGAGGAGGAATTAATCCCTACGAGCAGTACTTC.

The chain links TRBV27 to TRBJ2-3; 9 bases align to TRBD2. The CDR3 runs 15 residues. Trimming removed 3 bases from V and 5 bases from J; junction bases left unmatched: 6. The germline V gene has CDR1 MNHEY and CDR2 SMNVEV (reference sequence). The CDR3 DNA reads TGTGCCAGCAGTTTGTATAGCGGGGGAATAGATACGCAGTATTTT. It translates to CASSLYSGGIDTQYF.

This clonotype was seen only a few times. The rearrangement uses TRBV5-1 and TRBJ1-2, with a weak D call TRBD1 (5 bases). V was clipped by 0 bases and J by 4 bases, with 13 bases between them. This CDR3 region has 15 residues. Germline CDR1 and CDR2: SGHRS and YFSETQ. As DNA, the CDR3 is TGCGCCAGCAGCTTGGTCGGGGGTGAAGGCTATGGCTACACCTTC. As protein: CASSLVGGEGYGYTF.

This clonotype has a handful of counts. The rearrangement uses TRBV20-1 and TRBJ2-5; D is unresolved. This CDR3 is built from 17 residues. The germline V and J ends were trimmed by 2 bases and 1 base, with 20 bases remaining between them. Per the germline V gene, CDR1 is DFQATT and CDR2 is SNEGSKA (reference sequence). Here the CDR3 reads CSARPQVPTPSQETQYF. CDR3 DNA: TGCAGTGCTAGACCTCAGGTCCCAACCCCATCCCAAGAGACCCAGTACTTC.

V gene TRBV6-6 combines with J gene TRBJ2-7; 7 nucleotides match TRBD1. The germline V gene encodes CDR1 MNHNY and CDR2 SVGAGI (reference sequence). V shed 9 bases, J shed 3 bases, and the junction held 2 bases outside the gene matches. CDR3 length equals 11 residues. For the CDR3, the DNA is TGTGCCAGTGGGGACAGCTACGAGCAGTACTTC. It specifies CASGDSYEQYF.

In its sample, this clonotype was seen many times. CDR3 protein: CASSLYRGTSYEQYF. The CDR3 DNA reads as TGTGCCAGCAGCTTATACAGGGGTACCTCCTACGAGCAGTACTTC. V is TRBV11-2 and J is TRBJ2-7, with TRBD1 matching 7 bases. From germline, CDR1 is SGHAT and CDR2 FQNNGV. This CDR3 has 15 residues. V was clipped by 2 bases and J by 0 bases; unmatched bases: 4.

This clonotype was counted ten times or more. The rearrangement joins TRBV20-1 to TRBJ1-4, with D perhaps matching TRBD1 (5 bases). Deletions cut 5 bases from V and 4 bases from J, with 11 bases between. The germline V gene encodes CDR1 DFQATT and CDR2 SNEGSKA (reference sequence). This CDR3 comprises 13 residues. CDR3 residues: CSAFRDLNEKLFF. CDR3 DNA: TGCAGTGCTTTCCGGGACCTTAATGAAAAACTGTTTTTT.

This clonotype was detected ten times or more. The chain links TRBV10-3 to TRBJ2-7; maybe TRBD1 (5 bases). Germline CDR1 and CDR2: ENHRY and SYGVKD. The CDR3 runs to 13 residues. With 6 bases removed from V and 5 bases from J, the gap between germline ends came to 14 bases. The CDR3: CAISRAGLDEQYF. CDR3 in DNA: TGTGCCATCAGCCGAGCAGGGTTAGACGAGCAGTACTTC.

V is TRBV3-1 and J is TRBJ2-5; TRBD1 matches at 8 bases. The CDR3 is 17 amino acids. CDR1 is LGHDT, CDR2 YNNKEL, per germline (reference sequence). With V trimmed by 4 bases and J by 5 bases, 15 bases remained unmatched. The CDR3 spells CASSLLHLDRGGETQYF. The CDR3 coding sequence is TGTGCCAGCAGCCTTCTCCACCTCGACAGGGGCGGGGAGACCCAGTACTTC.

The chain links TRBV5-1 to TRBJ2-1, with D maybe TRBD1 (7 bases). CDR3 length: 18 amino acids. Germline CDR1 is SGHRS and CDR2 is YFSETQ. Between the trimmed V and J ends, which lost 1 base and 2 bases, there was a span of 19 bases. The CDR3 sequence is CASSLFALDREAYNEQFF. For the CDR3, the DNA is TGCGCCAGCAGCTTGTTCGCCCTAGACAGGGAGGCCTACAATGAGCAGTTCTTC. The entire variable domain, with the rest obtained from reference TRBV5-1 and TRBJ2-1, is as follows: KAGVTQTPRYLIKTRGQQVTLSCSPISGHRSVSWYQQTPGQGLQFLFEYFSETQRNKGNFPGRFSGRQFSNSRSEMNVSTLELGDSALYLCASSLFALDREAYNEQFFGPGTRLTVL.

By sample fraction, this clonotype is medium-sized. The CDR3 loop is CSAAGSDQETQYF. CDR3 DNA: TGCAGTGCGGCCGGGTCTGACCAAGAGACCCAGTACTTC. This chain joins TRBV20-1 and TRBJ2-5; no reliable D call. CDR3 length: 13 amino acids. The ends were cut back, 6 bases at V and 0 bases at J, with 11 bases in the middle. Germline lookup yields CDR1 DFQATT and CDR2 SNEGSKA (reference sequence).

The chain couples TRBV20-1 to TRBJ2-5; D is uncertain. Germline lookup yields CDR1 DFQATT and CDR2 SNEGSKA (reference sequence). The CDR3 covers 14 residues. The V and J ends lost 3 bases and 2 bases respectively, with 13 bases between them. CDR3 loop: CSARAIGLQETQYF. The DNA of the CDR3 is TGCAGTGCTAGGGCTATCGGGCTGCAAGAGACCCAGTACTTC.

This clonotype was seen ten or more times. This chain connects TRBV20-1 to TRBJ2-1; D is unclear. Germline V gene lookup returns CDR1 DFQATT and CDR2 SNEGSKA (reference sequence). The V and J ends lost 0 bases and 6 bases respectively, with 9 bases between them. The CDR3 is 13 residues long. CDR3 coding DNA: TGCAGTGCTAGAGAAATACGTCGCAATGAGCAGTTCTTC. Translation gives CSAREIRRNEQFF.

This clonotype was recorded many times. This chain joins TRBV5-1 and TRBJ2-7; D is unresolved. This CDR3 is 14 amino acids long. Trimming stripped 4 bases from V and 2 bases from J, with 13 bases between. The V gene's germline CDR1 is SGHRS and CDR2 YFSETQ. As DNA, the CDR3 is TGCGCCAGCAGCAGTGGGCCGACCCCCTACGAGCAGTACTTC. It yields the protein CASSSGPTPYEQYF.